This TCR beta chain originates from a study of identical twins' blood T cells. Overall study results and limits: Each donor's most abundant TCRbeta clonotypes shared more CDR3 sequences with her twin than unrelated donors.

TCRdb used MiXCR to reprocess the 5' RACE reads, holding one entry per CDR3 protein. The sample includes hundreds of thousands of distinct CDR3 sequences, about 28% of them seen just once. In the case of this clonotype: Its antigen remains unknown.

CDR1 SGDLS and CDR2 YYNGEE come from the germline V gene. V was trimmed by 3 bases and J by 6 bases, leaving 16 bases between them. The CDR3 loop spans 15 amino acids. The sample comprised PBMCs. The rearrangement links TRBV9 to TRBJ1-5; a possible D gene is TRBD1 (6 bases). The sequence derives from a woman aged 18-55 years in good health. CDR3 coding DNA: TGTGCCAGCAGCGGGGACGCAGGGGTTGGTCAGCCCCAGCATTTT. It codes for CASSGDAGVGQPQHF. Full variable domain (missing parts from reference TRBV9 and TRBJ1-5): DSGVTQTPKHLITATGQRVTLRCSPRSGDLSVYWYQQSLDQGLQFLIQYYNGEERAKGNILERFSAQQFPDLHSELNLSSLELGDSALYFCASSGDAGVGQPQHFGDGTRLSIL.